This T cell receptor beta chain came from a study of blood T cells in healthy people across ages (dated by TCRdb to about 2015). With regard to the full study: Template switching captured roughly one uniquely barcoded TCR beta cDNA molecule per two T cells in model experiments. The study analyzed two additional independent replicas of 1 million unique cDNA reads from the same blood draw for two donors, one aged 18 to 30 and one aged 80 or older. The donors were split into four age groups: young (average 16 years), middle-aged (about 40), aged (more than 60) and long-lived (roughly 77). Donors of different ages were randomly distributed across sequencing lanes to avoid experimental bias. Using deep sequencing normalized with unique cDNA molecular identifiers, the study measured how TCR beta repertoire diversity changes with age.

For CDR1 and CDR2, the germline V gene lists ENHRY and SYGVKD. V sheds 7 bases and J sheds 7 bases, leaving 16 bases between their ends. The cysteine opens and the phenylalanine closes a CDR3 of 13 amino acids. Just CDR3 DNA is preserved here, 39 bases in frame from base 1. As regards this clonotype: Its antigen has not been determined. It has no much larger one-base neighbor in the sample; base qualities were not kept.

Points the paper makes about the study in general: The long-lived group showed more naive CD4+ T cells, fewer expanded clones and increased TCR diversity than the aged group, suggesting age selection. As age increased, observed TCR beta diversity per million T cells dropped in a roughly linear way, and a significant reduction was already evident by age 40. Because donor CMV infection status was unknown, age-related changes in expanded clonotypes were potentially confounded. Conclusive comparison of naive and antigen-experienced compartments was prevented by the profiling of bulk unsorted PBMCs. There was a strong correlation between observed TCR beta diversity and the percentage of naive T cells measured by flow cytometry. Estimates of total diversity from one million sequenced T cells were regarded as lower bounds and underestimates.

The 40 or so donors, aged about 6 to 95 years, were systemically healthy Caucasian individuals from Russia. Roughly 10 milliliters of peripheral blood were collected from each donor into EDTA-treated Vacutainer tubes. Ficoll-Paque density-gradient centrifugation was used to isolate PBMCs, with at least 6 million obtained per sample. Trizol reagent was used to extract total RNA from PBMCs, with at least 5.5 micrograms per sample. Naive CD45RAhigh/CD27high T cell percentages were measured by flow cytometry on a PBMC aliquot from every donor. The library was made by 5' RACE. Instrument on record: Illumina HiSeq 2500. A second PCR of 7 to 11 cycles was run with a J-beta primer mix and a sample-barcoded 5' primer. Each TCR beta cDNA molecule received a unique molecular identifier from a template-switch 5' adaptor carrying 12 random nucleotides. Each sample yielded at least 3 million CDR3-containing paired-end reads. All of the RNA was converted into first-strand cDNA using the Mint cDNA synthesis kit, with a TRBC-specific oligonucleotide serving as the primer. After uracil-DNA glycosylase treatment, a first 18-cycle PCR used universal primers M1SS and BC2_uni_R on all cDNA. Per the source publication's procedure: For normalization, 1 million high-quality reads were randomly selected from each sample, with every read carrying a distinct molecular identifier. Instead of being binned into consensus sequences, reads with shared molecular identifiers were discarded. MiTCR, run with a Q25 quality threshold and the strictest error-elimination algorithm, handled CDR3 identification, clonotype clustering and error correction. Lower-bound total TCR beta diversity was estimated with a nonparametric unseen species model using Euler transformation. Through fastp at Q25 and MiXCR, TCRdb rebuilt clones from the public reads, retaining in-frame beta chains. Under each unique CDR3 protein, matching rows form one entry showing the most common genes and DNA. Clone size and V and J calls follow TCRdb, not the original study. The table for this sample lists roughly 900,000 distinct CDR3 sequences; under 50% of them were counted only once. In total, the top ten clones hold 13% of the sample.

The receptor was derived from a man aged 30 to 39 in good health. Sequencing was carried out using blood. Recombination joined TRBV10-3 with TRBJ1-2; no confident D gene assignment can be made. This receptor carries the CDR3 CAINSETVCGYTF. The DNA sequence follows: TGTGCCATCAATTCAGAAACAGTTTGTGGCTACACCTTC.